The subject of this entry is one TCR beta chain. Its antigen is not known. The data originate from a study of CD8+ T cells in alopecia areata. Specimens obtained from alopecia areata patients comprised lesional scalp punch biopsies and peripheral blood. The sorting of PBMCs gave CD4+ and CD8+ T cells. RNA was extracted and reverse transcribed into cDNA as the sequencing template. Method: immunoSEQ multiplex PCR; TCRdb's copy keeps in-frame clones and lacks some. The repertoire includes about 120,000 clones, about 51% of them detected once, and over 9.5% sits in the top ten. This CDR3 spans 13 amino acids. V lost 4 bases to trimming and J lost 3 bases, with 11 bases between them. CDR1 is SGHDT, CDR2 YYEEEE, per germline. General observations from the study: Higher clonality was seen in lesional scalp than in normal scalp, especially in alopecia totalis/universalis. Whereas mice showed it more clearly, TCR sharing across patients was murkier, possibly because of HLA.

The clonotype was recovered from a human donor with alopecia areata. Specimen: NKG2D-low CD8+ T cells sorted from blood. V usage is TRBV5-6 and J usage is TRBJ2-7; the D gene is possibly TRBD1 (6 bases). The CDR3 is CASSRTDSYEQYF. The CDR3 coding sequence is TGTGCCAGCAGCCGTACGGACAGCTACGAGCAGTACTTC. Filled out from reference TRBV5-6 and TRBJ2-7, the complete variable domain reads DAGVTQSPTHLIKTRGQQVTLRCSPKSGHDTVSWYQQALGQGPQFIFQYYEEEERQRGNFPDRFSGHQFPNYSSELNVNALLLGDSALYLCASSRTDSYEQYFGPGTRLTVT.